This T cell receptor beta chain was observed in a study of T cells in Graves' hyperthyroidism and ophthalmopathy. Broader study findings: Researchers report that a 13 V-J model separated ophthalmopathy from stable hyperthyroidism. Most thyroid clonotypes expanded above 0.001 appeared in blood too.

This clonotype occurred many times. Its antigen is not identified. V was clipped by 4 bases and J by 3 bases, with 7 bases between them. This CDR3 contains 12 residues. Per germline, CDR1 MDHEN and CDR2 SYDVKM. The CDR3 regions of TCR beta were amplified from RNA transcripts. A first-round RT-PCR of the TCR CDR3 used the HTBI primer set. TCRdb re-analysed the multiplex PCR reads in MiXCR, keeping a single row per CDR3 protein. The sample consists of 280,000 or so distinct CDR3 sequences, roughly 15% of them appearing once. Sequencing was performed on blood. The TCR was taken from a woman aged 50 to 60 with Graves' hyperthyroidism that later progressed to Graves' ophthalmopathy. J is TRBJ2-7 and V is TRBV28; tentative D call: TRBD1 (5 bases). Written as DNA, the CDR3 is TGTGCCAGCAGTTCCGACAGCTACGAGCAGTACTTC. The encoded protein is CASSSDSYEQYF.